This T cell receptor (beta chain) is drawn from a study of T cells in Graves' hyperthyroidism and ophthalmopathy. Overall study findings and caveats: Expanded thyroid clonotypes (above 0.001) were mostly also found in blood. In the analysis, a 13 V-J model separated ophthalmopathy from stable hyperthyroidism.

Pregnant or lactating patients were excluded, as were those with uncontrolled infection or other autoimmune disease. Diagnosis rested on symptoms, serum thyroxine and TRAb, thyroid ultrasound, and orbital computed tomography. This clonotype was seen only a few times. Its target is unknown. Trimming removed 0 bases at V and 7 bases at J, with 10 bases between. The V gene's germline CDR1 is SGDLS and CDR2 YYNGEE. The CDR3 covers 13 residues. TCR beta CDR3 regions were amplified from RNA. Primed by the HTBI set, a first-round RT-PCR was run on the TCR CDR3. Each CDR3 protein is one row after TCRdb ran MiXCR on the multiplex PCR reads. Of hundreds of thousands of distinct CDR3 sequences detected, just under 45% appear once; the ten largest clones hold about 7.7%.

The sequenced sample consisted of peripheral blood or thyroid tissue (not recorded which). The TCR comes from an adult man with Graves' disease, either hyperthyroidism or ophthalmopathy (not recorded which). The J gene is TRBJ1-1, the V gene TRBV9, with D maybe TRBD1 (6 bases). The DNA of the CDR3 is TGTGCCAGCAGCGTAGTCGAACAGGGTGAAGCTTTCTTT. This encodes CASSVVEQGEAFF. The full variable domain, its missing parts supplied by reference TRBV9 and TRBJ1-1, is DSGVTQTPKHLITATGQRVTLRCSPRSGDLSVYWYQQSLDQGLQFLIQYYNGEERAKGNILERFSAQQFPDLHSELNLSSLELGDSALYFCASSVVEQGEAFFGQGTRLTVV.